The clone carrying this T cell receptor beta chain was detected many times. Its antigen remains unidentified. This sample stems from a study of post-analysis software for immune sequencing data. Overall study findings and caveats: Roughly 5 TRBV segments were significantly more frequent in patients than in controls. TRBV5-6, TRBV5-1 and TRBV20-1 were among these segments.

The CDR3 is 17 residues long. From germline, CDR1 is SEHNR and CDR2 FQNEAQ (reference sequence). V was trimmed by 4 bases and J by 3 bases, leaving 18 bases between them. Prepared libraries of TCR beta cDNA carried unique molecular identifiers. MiXCR, run by TCRdb on the PCR reads, gives a single entry per CDR3 protein. The sample yields 250,000 to 300,000 distinct CDR3 sequences, 36% seen once. The rearrangement joins TRBV7-9 to TRBJ1-4, with D perhaps matching TRBD1 (5 bases). The sample comprised blood. This clonotype originated in a girl aged 10 to 17 with multiple sclerosis. The CDR3 coding sequence is TGTGCCAGCAGCTCACTCGATTACAGGCGGCCTAATGAAAAACTGTTTTTT. Translation: CASSSLDYRRPNEKLFF.